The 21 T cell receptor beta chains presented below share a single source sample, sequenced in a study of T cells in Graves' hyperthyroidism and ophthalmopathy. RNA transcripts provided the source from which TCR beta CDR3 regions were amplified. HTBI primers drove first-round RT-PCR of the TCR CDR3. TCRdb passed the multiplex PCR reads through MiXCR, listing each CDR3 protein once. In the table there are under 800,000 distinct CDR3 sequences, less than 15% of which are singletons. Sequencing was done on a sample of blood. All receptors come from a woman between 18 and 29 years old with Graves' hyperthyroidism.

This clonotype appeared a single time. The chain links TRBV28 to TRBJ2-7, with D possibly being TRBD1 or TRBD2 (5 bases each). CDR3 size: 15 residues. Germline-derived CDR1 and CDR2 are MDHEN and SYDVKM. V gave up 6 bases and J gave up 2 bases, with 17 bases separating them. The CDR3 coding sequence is TGTGCCAGCAGCATCGGGACGGGGTTGGCCTACGAGCAGTACTTC. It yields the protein CASSIGTGLAYEQYF.

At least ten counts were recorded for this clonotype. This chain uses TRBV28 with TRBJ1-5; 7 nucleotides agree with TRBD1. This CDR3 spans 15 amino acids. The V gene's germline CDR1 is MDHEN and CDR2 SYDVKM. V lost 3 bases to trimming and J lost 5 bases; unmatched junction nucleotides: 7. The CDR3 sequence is CASSLEGQQDQPQHF. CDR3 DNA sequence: TGTGCCAGCAGTTTGGAGGGACAGCAAGATCAGCCCCAGCATTTT.

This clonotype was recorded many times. The CDR3 reads CASSTGQDYGYTF. The CDR3 bases are TGTGCCAGCAGTACGGGACAGGACTATGGCTACACCTTC. The chain employs TRBV6-2 or TRBV6-3 and TRBJ1-2, with TRBD1 matching 8 bases. This CDR3 is 13 amino acids long. Germline V gives CDR1 MNHEY, CDR2 SVGEGT. V shed 5 bases and J 3 bases; nucleotides not matched to a gene: 2.

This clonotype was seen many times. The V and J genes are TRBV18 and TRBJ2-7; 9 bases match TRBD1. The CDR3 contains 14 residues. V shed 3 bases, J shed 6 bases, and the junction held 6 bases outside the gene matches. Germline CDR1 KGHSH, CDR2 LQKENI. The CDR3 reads CASSPGTGSLEQYF. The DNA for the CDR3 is TGTGCCAGCTCACCCGGGACAGGGTCCCTCGAGCAGTACTTC. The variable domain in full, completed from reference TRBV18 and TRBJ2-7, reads NAGVMQNPRHLVRRRGQEARLRCSPMKGHSHVYWYRQLPEEGLKFMVYLQKENIIDESGMPKERFSAEFPKEGPSILRIQQVVRGDSAAYFCASSPGTGSLEQYFGPGTRLTVT.

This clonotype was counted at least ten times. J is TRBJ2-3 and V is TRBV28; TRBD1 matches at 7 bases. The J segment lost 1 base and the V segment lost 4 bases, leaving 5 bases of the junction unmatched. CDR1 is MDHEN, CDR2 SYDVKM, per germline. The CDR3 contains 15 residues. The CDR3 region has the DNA TGTGCCAGCAGTTCAGGGGGTGAGGGCACAGATACGCAGTATTTT. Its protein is CASSSGGEGTDTQYF. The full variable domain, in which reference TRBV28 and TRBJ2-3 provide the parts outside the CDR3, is DVKVTQSSRYLVKRTGEKVFLECVQDMDHENMFWYRQDPGLGLRLIYFSYDVKMKEKGDIPEGYSVSREKKERFSLILESASTNQTSMYLCASSSGGEGTDTQYFGPGTRLTVL.

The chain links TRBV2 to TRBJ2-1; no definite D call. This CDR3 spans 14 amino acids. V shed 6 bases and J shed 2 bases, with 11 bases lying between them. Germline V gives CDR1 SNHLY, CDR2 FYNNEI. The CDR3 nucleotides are TGTGCCAGCAGCGTTGGAGTTCCCTACAATGAGCAGTTCTTC. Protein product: CASSVGVPYNEQFF.

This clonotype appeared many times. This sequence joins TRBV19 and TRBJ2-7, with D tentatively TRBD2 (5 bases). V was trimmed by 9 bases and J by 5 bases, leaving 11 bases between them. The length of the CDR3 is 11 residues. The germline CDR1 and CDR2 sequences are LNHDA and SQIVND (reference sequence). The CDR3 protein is CASSFGNEQYF. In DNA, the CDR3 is TGTGCCAGCAGCTTCGGGAACGAGCAGTACTTC.

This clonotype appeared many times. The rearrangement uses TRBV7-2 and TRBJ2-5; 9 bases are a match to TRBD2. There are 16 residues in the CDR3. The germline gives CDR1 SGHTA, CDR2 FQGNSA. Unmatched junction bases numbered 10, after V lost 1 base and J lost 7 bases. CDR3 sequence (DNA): TGTGCCAGCAGCTTAGTGTCTAGCGGGATGGGAGGGACCCAGTACTTC. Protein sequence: CASSLVSSGMGGTQYF.

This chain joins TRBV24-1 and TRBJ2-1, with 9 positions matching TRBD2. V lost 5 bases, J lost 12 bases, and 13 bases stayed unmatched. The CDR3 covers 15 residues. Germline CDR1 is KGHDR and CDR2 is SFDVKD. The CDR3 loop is CATSVGSGSQDRQFF. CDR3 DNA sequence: TGTGCCACCAGTGTGGGTAGCGGGAGTCAGGATCGGCAGTTCTTC.

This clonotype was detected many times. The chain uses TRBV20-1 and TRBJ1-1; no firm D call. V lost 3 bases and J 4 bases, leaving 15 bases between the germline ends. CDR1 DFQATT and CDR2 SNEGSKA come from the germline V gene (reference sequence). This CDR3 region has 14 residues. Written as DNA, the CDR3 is TGCAGTGCTAGTTTGGCATTCGGTCCCACTGAAGCTTTCTTT. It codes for CSASLAFGPTEAFF.

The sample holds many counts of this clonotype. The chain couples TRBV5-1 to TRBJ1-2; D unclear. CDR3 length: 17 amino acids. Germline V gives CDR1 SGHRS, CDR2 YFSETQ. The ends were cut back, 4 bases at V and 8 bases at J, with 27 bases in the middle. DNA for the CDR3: TGCGCCAGCAGCCCTGGTTGGGCAGCAGATAATACGCGCGGCTACACCTTC. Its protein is CASSPGWAADNTRGYTF.

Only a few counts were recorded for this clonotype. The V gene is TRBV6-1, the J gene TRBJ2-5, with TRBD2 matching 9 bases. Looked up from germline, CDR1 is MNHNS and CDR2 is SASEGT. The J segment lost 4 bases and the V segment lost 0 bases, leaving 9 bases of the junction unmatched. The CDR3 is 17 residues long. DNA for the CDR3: TGTGCCAGCAGTGAAGCTCTCGCGGGAGGGCCTGGAGAGACCCAGTACTTC. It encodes CASSEALAGGPGETQYF.

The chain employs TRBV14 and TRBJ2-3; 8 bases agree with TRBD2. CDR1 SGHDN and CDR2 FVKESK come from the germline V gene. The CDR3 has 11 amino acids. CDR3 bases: TGTGGTGAGCGGGGGACAGATACGCAGTATTTT. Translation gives CGERGTDTQYF. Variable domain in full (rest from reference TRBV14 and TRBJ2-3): EAGVTQFPSHSVIEKGQTVTLRCDPISGHDNLYWYRRVMGKEIKFLLHFVKESKQDESGMPNNRFLAERTGGTYSTLKVQPAELEDSGVYFCGERGTDTQYFGPGTRLTVL.

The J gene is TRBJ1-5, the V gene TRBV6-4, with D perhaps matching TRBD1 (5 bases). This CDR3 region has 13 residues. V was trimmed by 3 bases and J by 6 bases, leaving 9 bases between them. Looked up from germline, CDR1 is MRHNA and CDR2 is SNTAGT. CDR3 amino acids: CASSEQRGQPQHF. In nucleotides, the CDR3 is TGTGCCAGCAGTGAACAAAGGGGTCAGCCCCAGCATTTT.

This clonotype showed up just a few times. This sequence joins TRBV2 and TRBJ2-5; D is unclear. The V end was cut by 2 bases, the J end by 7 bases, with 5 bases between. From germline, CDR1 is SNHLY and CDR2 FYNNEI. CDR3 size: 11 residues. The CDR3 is CASSEYGTQYF. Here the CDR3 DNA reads TGTGCCAGCAGTGAATATGGGACCCAGTACTTC.

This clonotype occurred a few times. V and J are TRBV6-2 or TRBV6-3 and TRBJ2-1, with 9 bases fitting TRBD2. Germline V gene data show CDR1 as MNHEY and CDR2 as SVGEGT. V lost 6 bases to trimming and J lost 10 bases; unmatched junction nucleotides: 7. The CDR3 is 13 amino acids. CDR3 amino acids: CASSYLTSGEQFF. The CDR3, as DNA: TGTGCCAGCAGCTACCTTACTAGCGGGGAGCAGTTCTTC.

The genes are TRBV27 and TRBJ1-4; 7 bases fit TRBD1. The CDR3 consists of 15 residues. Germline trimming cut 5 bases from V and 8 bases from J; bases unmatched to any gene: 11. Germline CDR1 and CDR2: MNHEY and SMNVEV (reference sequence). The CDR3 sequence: CASSRYRGRGEKLFF. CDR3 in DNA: TGTGCCAGCAGTCGCTACAGGGGCCGTGGAGAAAAACTGTTTTTT.

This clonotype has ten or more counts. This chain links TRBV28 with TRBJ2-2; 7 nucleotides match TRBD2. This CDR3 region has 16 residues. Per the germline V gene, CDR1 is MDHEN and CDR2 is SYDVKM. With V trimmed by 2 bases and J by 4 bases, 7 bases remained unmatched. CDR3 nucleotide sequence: TGTGCCAGCAGTTTAGGGTCTAGCGGAAGCACCGGGGAGCTGTTTTTT. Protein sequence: CASSLGSSGSTGELFF.

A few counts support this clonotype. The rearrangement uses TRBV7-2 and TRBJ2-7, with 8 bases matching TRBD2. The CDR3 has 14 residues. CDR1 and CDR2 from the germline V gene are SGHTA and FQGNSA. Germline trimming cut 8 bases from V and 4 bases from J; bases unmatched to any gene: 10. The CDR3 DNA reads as TGTGCCAGCGGTACGCCGGGACTAGTGTACGAGCAGTACTTC. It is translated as CASGTPGLVYEQYF.

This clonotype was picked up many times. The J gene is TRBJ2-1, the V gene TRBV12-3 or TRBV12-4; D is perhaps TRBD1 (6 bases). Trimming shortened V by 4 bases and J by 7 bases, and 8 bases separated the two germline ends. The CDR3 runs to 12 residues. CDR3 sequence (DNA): TGTGCCAGCAGTTCGAGGGGGAATGAGCAGTTCTTC. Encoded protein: CASSSRGNEQFF.

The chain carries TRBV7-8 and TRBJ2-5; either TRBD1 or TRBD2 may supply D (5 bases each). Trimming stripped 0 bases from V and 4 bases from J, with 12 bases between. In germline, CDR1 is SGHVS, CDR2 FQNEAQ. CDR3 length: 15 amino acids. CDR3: CASSLARWGPETQYF. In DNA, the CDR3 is TGTGCCAGCAGCTTAGCGCGGTGGGGACCAGAGACCCAGTACTTC.